The 28 T cell receptor beta chains below come from one sample, sequenced in a study of blood T cell repertoires in COVID-19. TCRdb keeps only in-frame clones here, not all; method: immunoSEQ multiplex PCR. Of 40,000 to 60,000 clones in the sample, 86% are singletons; the top ten hold around 15%. The material sequenced was peripheral blood. Receptors originate from a human donor in a cohort sampled during active COVID-19.

The rearrangement links TRBV10-3 to TRBJ2-5; 9 bases align to TRBD2. Germline CDR1 ENHRY, CDR2 SYGVKD. The V segment lost 6 bases and the J segment 2 bases; nucleotides outside the gene matches: 4. The CDR3 is 14 amino acids. The CDR3 reads CAISQTSGQETQYF. CDR3 bases: TGTGCCATCAGCCAGACTAGCGGTCAAGAGACCCAGTACTTC.

The chain carries TRBV7-9 and TRBJ2-7; D is undetermined. Germline lookup yields CDR1 SEHNR and CDR2 FQNEAQ (reference sequence). The V end was cut by 4 bases, the J end by 5 bases, with 18 bases between. CDR3 length: 15 residues. The CDR3 DNA sequence: TGTGCCAGCAGCTCGTATGGCAGGCTGGAAGACGAGCAGTACTTC. It encodes CASSSYGRLEDEQYF.

This chain links TRBV7-2 with TRBJ1-2; 10 bases fit TRBD1. J gave up 8 bases and V 5 bases, and 11 bases lay outside the gene matches. Germline CDR1 and CDR2: SGHTA and FQGNSA. The CDR3 has 15 amino acids. The CDR3 loop is CASSPSSDRGSGYTF. The CDR3 DNA is TGTGCCAGCAGCCCCAGCTCGGACAGGGGGTCGGGCTACACCTTC. Supplemented by reference TRBV7-2 and TRBJ1-2, the full variable domain reads GAGVSQSPSNKVTEKGKDVELRCDPISGHTALYWYRQSLGQGLEFLIYFQGNSAPDKSGLPSDRFSAERTGGSVSTLTIQRTQQEDSAVYLCASSPSSDRGSGYTFGSGTRLTVV.

The chain joins TRBV5-4 to TRBJ2-3; TRBD2 might be the D (6 bases). Trimming removed 2 bases at V and 0 bases at J, with 10 bases between. Germline V gene data show CDR1 as SGHNT and CDR2 as YYREEE (reference sequence). The CDR3 runs 15 residues. The CDR3 protein is CASSLRGTSTDTQYF. The CDR3 nucleotides are TGTGCCAGCAGCTTACGCGGGACTAGCACAGATACGCAGTATTTT.

This clone was recorded only once. The chain carries TRBV27 and TRBJ2-7; 12 nucleotides align to TRBD2. The CDR3 is 16 amino acids. Germline V lookup: CDR1 MNHEY, CDR2 SMNVEV (reference sequence). Trimming removed 5 bases from V and 7 bases from J; junction bases left unmatched: 12. The DNA of the CDR3 is TGTGCCAGCAGTCAACAACTAGCGGGAGGTACTACAGAGCAGTACTTC. This codes for CASSQQLAGGTTEQYF.

The gene calls are TRBV7-8 and TRBJ1-1; the match to TRBD1 covers 10 bases. Trimming at V came to 0 bases and at J to 4 bases, leaving 20 bases not matched to a gene. Germline loops: CDR1 SGHVS, CDR2 FQNEAQ. CDR3 length: 21 residues. The CDR3 DNA reads TGTGCCAGCAGCTTAGCTCTTGACAGGGGGCTGGTTCCGAACGAGATCACTGAAGCTTTCTTT. This gives the protein CASSLALDRGLVPNEITEAFF.

The chain couples TRBV6-5 to TRBJ1-6, with D possibly matching TRBD1 (5 bases). Deletions cut 2 bases from V and 5 bases from J, with 10 bases between. Germline-derived CDR1 and CDR2 are MNHEY and SVGAGI. The CDR3 sequence is 15 residues long. The chain's CDR3 is CASSYGGANNSPLHF. The CDR3, as DNA: TGTGCCAGCAGTTACGGTGGGGCAAATAATTCACCCCTCCACTTT.

The J gene is TRBJ1-2, the V gene TRBV6-4; TRBD1 agrees at 12 bases. V was pared by 6 bases and J by 3 bases, with 20 bases of the junction left unmatched. The CDR3 length is 20 residues. Germline V lookup: CDR1 MRHNA, CDR2 SNTAGT. The CDR3 sequence: CASRDGTGGEGGLSYYGYTF. CDR3 sequence (DNA): TGTGCCAGCAGAGACGGGACAGGGGGCGAAGGGGGGCTAAGCTACTATGGCTACACCTTC.

The chain recombines TRBV5-1 with TRBJ2-2, with TRBD1 identical over 9 bases. In germline, CDR1 is SGHRS, CDR2 YFSETQ. V lost 1 base to trimming and J lost 5 bases; unmatched junction nucleotides: 3. This CDR3 spans 15 amino acids. The DNA for the CDR3 is TGCGCCAGCAGCTTGTTTGGACAGGGGACCGGGGAGCTGTTTTTT. Translating gives CASSLFGQGTGELFF.

The rearrangement uses TRBV18 and TRBJ1-5, with 9 bases lining up with TRBD1. V was clipped by 0 bases and J by 7 bases; unmatched bases: 7. Per the germline V gene, CDR1 is KGHSH and CDR2 is LQKENI. CDR3 size: 16 residues. Here the CDR3 DNA reads TGTGCCAGCTCACCACCGACAGGGGGTAGTTTCCAGCCCCAGCATTTT. Its translation is CASSPPTGGSFQPQHF.

The chain has TRBV7-2 and TRBJ2-3; no reliable D call. Germline lookup yields CDR1 SGHTA and CDR2 FQGNSA. V lost 2 bases and J lost 6, with 9 bases in between. This CDR3 spans 13 amino acids. In DNA form, the CDR3 reads TGTGCCAGCAGCTTACGACAATCTGATACGCAGTATTTT. This sequence encodes CASSLRQSDTQYF.

The CDR3 nucleotides are TGTGCCAGCCTGAGGGTTCAACCTAGCACAGATACGCAGTATTTT. It yields the protein CASLRVQPSTDTQYF. The gene calls are TRBV7-8 and TRBJ2-3; the D gene is possibly TRBD2 (5 bases). CDR3 length: 15 amino acids. V was shortened by 8 bases and J by 0 bases, with 15 bases between the two germline ends. The germline CDR1 and CDR2 sequences are SGHVS and FQNEAQ.

V usage is TRBV19 and J usage is TRBJ1-1; D is perhaps TRBD1 (6 bases). CDR1 and CDR2 from the germline V gene are LNHDA and SQIVND (reference sequence). Trimming took off 5 bases at V and 8 bases at J, with 18 bases between the two ends. The CDR3 runs to 14 residues. The CDR3 coding sequence is TGTGCCAGTAGTCACGGGGGGCCACTCTGGGAAGCTTTCTTT. Its protein product is CASSHGGPLWEAFF.

This chain uses TRBV11-2 with TRBJ2-1; 10 bases agree with TRBD2. CDR1 SGHAT and CDR2 FQNNGV come from the germline V gene. The V and J ends lost 2 bases and 1 base, in that order; junction bases with no gene match: 2. CDR3 size: 16 residues. This CDR3 reads CASSLLAGVSYNEQFF. The CDR3 nucleotides are TGTGCCAGCAGCTTACTAGCGGGAGTGTCCTACAATGAGCAGTTCTTC.

The chain uses TRBV12-3 or TRBV12-4 and TRBJ1-2; possible D gene TRBD1, 6 bases. V lost 5 bases to trimming and J lost 6 bases, with 13 bases between them. The CDR3 extends over 13 amino acids. CDR3 coding DNA: TGTGCCAGCAGTCCGTACAGGGATAATGGCTACACCTTC. It translates to CASSPYRDNGYTF.

This sequence joins TRBV12-3 or TRBV12-4 and TRBJ1-2; maybe TRBD1 (5 bases). CDR3 length: 12 residues. V was shortened by 7 bases and J by 2 bases, with 8 bases between the two germline ends. In nucleotides, the CDR3 is TGTGCCAGCACGCCAGGGAACTATGGCTACACCTTC. This encodes CASTPGNYGYTF.

This clone was counted at least ten times. The chain is built from TRBV2 and TRBJ2-7; a weak D match, TRBD2 (6 bases). CDR1 is SNHLY, CDR2 FYNNEI, per germline. The CDR3 is 15 amino acids. Trimming shortened V by 7 bases and J by 2 bases, and 18 bases separated the two germline ends. In DNA form, the CDR3 reads TGTGCCAGCAAATGGTCGTCTAGCGCTACCTACGAGCAGTACTTC. Protein: CASKWSSSATYEQYF.

J is TRBJ1-2 and V is TRBV29-1, with 7 bases aligning to TRBD1. V was pared by 1 base and J by 2 bases, with 10 bases of the junction left unmatched. The length of the CDR3 is 16 residues. CDR1 is SQVTM, CDR2 ANQGSEA, per germline. The CDR3 loop reads CSVEGLDRAGNYGYTF. The CDR3, as DNA: TGCAGCGTTGAAGGACTAGACAGGGCAGGGAACTATGGCTACACCTTC.

V and J are TRBV9 and TRBJ1-2, with 7 bases fitting TRBD1. The germline gives CDR1 SGDLS, CDR2 YYNGEE. CDR3 length: 13 residues. Trimming cost V 4 bases and J 5 bases; bases outside gene matches: 5. The CDR3 DNA sequence: TGTGCCAGCAGCCTCGGGACAGATTATGGCTACACCTTC. This encodes CASSLGTDYGYTF.

The rearrangement links TRBV4-1 to TRBJ2-5; D is unclear. The CDR3 spans 15 residues. V was cut by 2 bases and J by 1 base, with 11 bases left in between. CDR1 MGHRA and CDR2 YSYEKL come from the germline V gene. In DNA, the CDR3 is TGCGCCAGCAGCCAACTTGACTGGCCCCAAGAGACCCAGTACTTC. The encoded protein is CASSQLDWPQETQYF.

The chain joins TRBV5-1 to TRBJ2-7; 13 nucleotides agree with TRBD2. There are 17 residues in the CDR3. Trimming removed 0 bases from V and 1 base from J; junction bases left unmatched: 4. Germline lookup yields CDR1 SGHRS and CDR2 YFSETQ. The CDR3 here is CASSLGTSGRVSYEQYF. CDR3 coding DNA: TGCGCCAGCAGCTTGGGGACTAGCGGGAGAGTTTCCTACGAGCAGTACTTC.

The CDR3 nucleotides are TGTGCCAGCAGCGTGCAAGGGGCCCGAAGGCGAGAGACCCAGTACTTC. Its protein product is CASSVQGARRRETQYF. The chain is built from TRBV5-5 and TRBJ2-5; D might be TRBD1 (5 bases). This CDR3 region has 16 residues. Germline V gene data show CDR1 as SGHKS and CDR2 as YYEKEE (reference sequence). Trimming cost V 4 bases and J 4 bases, with 20 bases left between them.

The rearrangement links TRBV2 to TRBJ1-2; D gene unclear. Germline CDR1 reads SNHLY; CDR2 reads FYNNEI. This CDR3 has 14 residues. Trimming cost V 7 bases and J 3 bases, with 15 bases left between them. CDR3 protein: CASNVAGPYYGYTF. The CDR3 DNA follows: TGTGCCAGCAATGTCGCGGGCCCGTACTATGGCTACACCTTC. The whole variable domain, filled in from reference TRBV2 and TRBJ1-2, reads EPEVTQTPSHQVTQMGQEVILRCVPISNHLYFYWYRQILGQKVEFLVSFYNNEISEKSEIFDDQFSVERPDGSNFTLKIRSTKLEDSAMYFCASNVAGPYYGYTFGSGTRLTVV.

The V call is TRBV13, the J call TRBJ2-7, with 11 bases aligning to TRBD1. V lost 3 bases, J lost 3 bases, and 7 bases stayed unmatched. Germline values: CDR1 PRHDT, CDR2 FYEKMQ (reference sequence). This CDR3 spans 16 amino acids. In nucleotides, the CDR3 is TGTGCCAGCAGCTTCTACTCGGGACAGGGGGTCTACGAGCAGTACTTC. Its protein is CASSFYSGQGVYEQYF.

The chain employs TRBV6-1 and TRBJ2-1; a weak D match, TRBD1 (7 bases). Trimming took 3 bases from V and 7 from J, leaving 22 bases between them. The germline V gene encodes CDR1 MNHNS and CDR2 SASEGT. CDR3 length: 17 residues. Here the CDR3 reads CASSDPGGTPYTNEQFF. The CDR3 nucleotides are TGTGCCAGCAGTGACCCAGGGGGGACTCCTTATACAAATGAGCAGTTCTTC.

This sequence joins TRBV5-1 and TRBJ2-3, with 8 bases fitting TRBD2. V was pared by 4 bases and J by 2 bases, with 6 bases of the junction left unmatched. Germline CDR1 and CDR2: SGHRS and YFSETQ. The CDR3 loop spans 15 amino acids. Here the CDR3 reads CASSLGGGYTDTQYF. In DNA form, the CDR3 reads TGCGCCAGCAGCCTGGGCGGGGGGTACACAGATACGCAGTATTTT.

This chain links TRBV15 with TRBJ2-1; TRBD2 matches at 7 bases. The CDR3 is 14 residues long. J was trimmed by 8 bases and V by 0 bases; bases with no gene match: 4. Looked up from germline, CDR1 is LNHNV and CDR2 is YYDKDF (reference sequence). The CDR3 DNA reads TGTGCCACCAGCAGAGATACCCGGGAGGATGAGCAGTTCTTC. Protein: CATSRDTREDEQFF.

The CDR3 loop reads CASGLVQGSGRLSGANVLTF. CDR3 nucleotides: TGTGCTAGTGGTTTGGTACAAGGGAGCGGGAGGCTCTCTGGGGCCAACGTCCTGACTTTC. This chain uses TRBV12-5 with TRBJ2-6, with TRBD2 matching over 9 bases. The CDR3 is 20 residues long. The V gene end was trimmed by 0 bases and the J gene end by 0 bases; junction bases not matched to a gene: 9. Germline V gives CDR1 LGHNT, CDR2 FRNRAP.